What follows describes a single T cell receptor beta chain. This sample was included in a study of blood T cell repertoires in COVID-19. Study in general: PBMCs, B-cell-depleted T cells, or T cells were the source of the cDNA or gDNA that made up the material.

This table comes from immunoSEQ multiplex PCR, and its TCRdb copy is limited to in-frame clones, with some not included. The data hold about 350,000 clones, with around 87% observed a single time. This CDR3 region has 14 residues. V was trimmed by 5 bases and J by 1 base, leaving 9 bases between them. The germline V gene encodes CDR1 LNHDA and CDR2 SQIVND (reference sequence). Living in roughly 23 US areas, the participants were between 18 and 89 years of age. Donors of Cohort 3 who recovered were those that had two negative PCRs, clearance, or symptom resolution. The material sequenced was PBMCs or T cells enriched from blood (not recorded which). This TCR was recovered from a woman aged 30 to 39 who had recovered from COVID-19. V is TRBV19 and J is TRBJ2-1, with D possibly being TRBD1 (6 bases). CDR3 sequence (DNA): TGTGCCAGTAGTGCACAGGGTTCCTACAATGAGCAGTTCTTC. As protein: CASSAQGSYNEQFF.